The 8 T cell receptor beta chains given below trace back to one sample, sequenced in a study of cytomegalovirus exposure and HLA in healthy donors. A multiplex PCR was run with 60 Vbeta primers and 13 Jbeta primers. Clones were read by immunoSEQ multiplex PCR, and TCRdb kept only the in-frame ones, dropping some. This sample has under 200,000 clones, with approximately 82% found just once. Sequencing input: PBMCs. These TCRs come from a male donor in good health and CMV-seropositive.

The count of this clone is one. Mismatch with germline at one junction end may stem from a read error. The CDR3 DNA is TGTGCCAGCAGCACGCGACAGGGGATAGCCAAAAACAGTCAGTACTTC. Translated: CASSTRQGIAKNSQYF. The rearrangement uses TRBV7-2 and TRBJ2-4, with 8 nucleotides matching TRBD1. Germline assignment: CDR1 SGHTA and CDR2 FQGNSA. The CDR3 extends over 16 amino acids.

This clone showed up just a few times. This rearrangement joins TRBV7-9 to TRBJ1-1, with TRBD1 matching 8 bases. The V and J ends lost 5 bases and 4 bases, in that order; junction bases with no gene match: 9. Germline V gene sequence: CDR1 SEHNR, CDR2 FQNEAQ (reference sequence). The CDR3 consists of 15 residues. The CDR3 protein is CASSDYRGEGTEAFF. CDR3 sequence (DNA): TGTGCCAGCAGCGATTACAGGGGGGAGGGCACTGAAGCTTTCTTT.

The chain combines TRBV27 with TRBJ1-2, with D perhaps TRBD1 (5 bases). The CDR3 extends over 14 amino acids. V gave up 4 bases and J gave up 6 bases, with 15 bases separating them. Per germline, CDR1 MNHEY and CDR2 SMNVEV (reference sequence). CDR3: CASSSLGLSNGYTF. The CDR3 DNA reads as TGTGCCAGCAGTTCCCTGGGGCTGAGCAATGGCTACACCTTC.

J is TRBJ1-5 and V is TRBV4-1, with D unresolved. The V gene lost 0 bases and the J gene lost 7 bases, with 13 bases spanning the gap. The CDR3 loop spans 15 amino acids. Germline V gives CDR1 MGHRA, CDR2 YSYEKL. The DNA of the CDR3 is TGCGCCAGCAGCCAAGATTTCGGGGTGGGGCAGCCCCAGCATTTT. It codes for CASSQDFGVGQPQHF.

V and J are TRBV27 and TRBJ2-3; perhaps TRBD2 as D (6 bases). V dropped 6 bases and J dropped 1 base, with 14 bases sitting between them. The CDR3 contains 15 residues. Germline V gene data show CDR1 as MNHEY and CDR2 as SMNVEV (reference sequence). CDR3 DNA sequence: TGTGCCAGCAGCCTCTTGCGGGGAGGCACAGATACGCAGTATTTT. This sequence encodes CASSLLRGGTDTQYF.

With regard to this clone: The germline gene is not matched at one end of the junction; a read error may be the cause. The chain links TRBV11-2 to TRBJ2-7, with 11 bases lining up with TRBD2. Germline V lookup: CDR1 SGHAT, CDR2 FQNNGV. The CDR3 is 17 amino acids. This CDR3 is CASSFSSGRFSSYGQYF. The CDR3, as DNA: TGTGCCAGCAGCTTCTCTAGCGGGAGGTTCAGCTCCTACGGGCAGTACTTC.

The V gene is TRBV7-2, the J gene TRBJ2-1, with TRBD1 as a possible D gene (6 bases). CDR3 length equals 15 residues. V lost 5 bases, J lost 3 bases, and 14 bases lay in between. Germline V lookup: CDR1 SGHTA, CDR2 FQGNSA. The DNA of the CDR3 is TGTGCCAGCAGCATGACAGGAGCCCTCTACAATGAGCAGTTCTTC. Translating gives CASSMTGALYNEQFF.

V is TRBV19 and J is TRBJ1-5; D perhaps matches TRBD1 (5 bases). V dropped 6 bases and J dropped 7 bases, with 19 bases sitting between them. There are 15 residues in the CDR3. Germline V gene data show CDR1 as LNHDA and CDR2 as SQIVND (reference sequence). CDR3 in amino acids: CASRGAGGNRQPQHF. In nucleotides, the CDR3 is TGTGCCAGTAGAGGAGCCGGGGGGAATCGCCAGCCCCAGCATTTT.